This T cell receptor (beta chain) comes out of a study of blood T cell repertoires in COVID-19. As originally analysed: Amplification of reference gene primers provided the estimated nucleated cell counts. Profiling relied on immunoSEQ multiplex PCR, and the TCRdb table lists in-frame clones only, not all of them. For V, J and clone size, that table is used; D and trimming come from the DNA. The table shows about 45,000 clones, with about 86% occurring only once. CDR3 length: 16 residues. Germline values: CDR1 SEHNR, CDR2 FQNEAQ (reference sequence). V trimming: 5 bases; J trimming: 3 bases; junction bases outside the gene matches: 6.

The sequenced sample was peripheral blood. The chain carries TRBV7-9 and TRBJ1-4; TRBD1 matches at 10 bases. The source is a human donor in a cohort sampled during active COVID-19. The CDR3 region is CASSTRQGAANEKLFF. CDR3 DNA sequence: TGTGCCAGCAGCACCCGACAGGGGGCGGCTAATGAAAAACTGTTTTTT.